The clone carrying this T cell receptor beta chain appeared a few times. Trimming left V 1 base short and J 2 bases short, with 9 bases between. The length of the CDR3 is 14 residues. Germline CDR1 is SGHTA and CDR2 is FQGNSA. The sample is drawn from a study of T cells in Graves' hyperthyroidism and ophthalmopathy. RNA transcripts were the template for amplifying TCR beta CDR3 regions. When the TCR CDR3 underwent first-round RT-PCR, the HTBI primer set was used. TCRdb processed the multiplex PCR reads anew with MiXCR; each CDR3 protein has one entry. The sample contains 350,000 or so distinct CDR3 sequences, 15% to 20% of which appear only once.

This sequence originates from a woman aged 45-60 years with Graves' hyperthyroidism. Input material: blood. V usage is TRBV7-2 and J usage is TRBJ2-7, with unresolved D. The CDR3 region is CASSLVYSPYEQYF. The CDR3 DNA reads TGTGCCAGCAGCTTAGTCTACAGTCCCTACGAGCAGTACTTC.